The entry below describes one T cell receptor beta chain. The sample comes from a study of blood T cell repertoires in COVID-19. In the study overall: Both acute and convalescent COVID-19 samples were obtained from the United States, Italy and Spain. T cells, B-cell-depleted T cells, or PBMCs provided the cDNA or gDNA that served as material.

In the source study's methods: Quantification of nucleated cells was approximated via reference gene primer amplification. Here immunoSEQ multiplex PCR was the method, and the copy in TCRdb shows in-frame clones only, minus some. V and J calls and clone size are those listed in that table; D and trimming were worked out from the DNA. The sample yields 100,000 to 120,000 clones, less than 85% seen once. The source is an elderly woman with acute or convalescent COVID-19. Sequencing was done on a sample of peripheral blood.

Here the CDR3 reads CASSYHLGGKAGELFF. The CDR3 DNA reads TGTGCCAGCAGTTATCATCTAGGGGGAAAGGCCGGGGAGCTGTTTTTT. V and J are TRBV6-5 and TRBJ2-2, with D possibly being TRBD1 (6 bases). V was pared by 3 bases and J by 6 bases, with 17 bases between. Per germline, CDR1 MNHEY and CDR2 SVGAGI. There are 16 residues in the CDR3.